The 29 T cell receptor beta chains given below trace back to one sample, sequenced in a study of a mutant IDH1 vaccine in newly diagnosed glioma. Assay: immunoSEQ multiplex PCR; the TCRdb copy retains only in-frame clones and omits some. The sample has some 30,000 clones; around 82% are singletons. Their target antigens are unknown. Sample time point: week 35, safety follow-up. It was 300 ug of mutant IDH1 20-mer peptide that made up each vaccine dose, given with topical imiquimod. Sample: PBMCs, taken from a glioma patient whose treatment included an IDH1 peptide vaccine. Every receptor here comes from a middle-aged woman with glioma.

The gene calls are TRBV15 and TRBJ2-1, with 7 bases aligning to TRBD2. This CDR3 comprises 13 residues. Germline loops: CDR1 LNHNV, CDR2 YYDKDF (reference sequence). J lost 10 bases, V lost 4 bases, and 7 bases had no gene match. CDR3 protein: CATSIAGPSEQFF. DNA for the CDR3: TGTGCCACCAGCATAGCGGGTCCATCCGAGCAGTTCTTC.

This clone was detected only once. The chain carries TRBV6-5 and TRBJ1-2, with D unresolved. CDR3 length: 15 amino acids. Between the trimmed V and J ends, which lost 0 bases and 0 bases, there was a span of 8 bases. Germline V lookup: CDR1 MNHEY, CDR2 SVGAGI. This CDR3 is CASSYSGVSNYGYTF. The CDR3 nucleotides read TGTGCCAGCAGTTACTCTGGCGTATCTAACTATGGCTACACCTTC.

Only a few counts were recorded for this clone. The V call is TRBV10-3, the J call TRBJ2-1; 9 nucleotides line up with TRBD2. CDR1 is ENHRY, CDR2 SYGVKD, per germline. The V gene end was trimmed by 11 bases and the J gene end by 8 bases; junction bases not matched to a gene: 4. The length of the CDR3 is 11 residues. In nucleotides, the CDR3 is TGTGCCGCGGGGGGGTTCGATGAGCAGTTCTTC. It translates to CAAGGFDEQFF.

A single count supports this clone. This rearrangement joins TRBV14 to TRBJ2-5; D ambiguous. Trimming removed 0 bases at V and 8 bases at J, with 7 bases between. The CDR3 is 12 residues long. Per germline, CDR1 SGHDN and CDR2 FVKESK. The CDR3 bases are TGTGCCAGCAGCCAAGATAGGGTAACCCAGTACTTC. As protein: CASSQDRVTQYF.

This sequence joins TRBV7-9 and TRBJ1-2; possibly TRBD1 for D (5 bases). Germline V gene sequence: CDR1 SEHNR, CDR2 FQNEAQ (reference sequence). The V gene lost 4 bases and the J gene lost 5 bases, with 17 bases spanning the gap. The CDR3 sequence is 15 residues long. The CDR3 bases are TGTGCCAGCAGCTCCAGACAGACAACAGATTATGGCTACACCTTC. Translating gives CASSSRQTTDYGYTF.

The V and J genes are TRBV7-2 and TRBJ2-1; no firm D call. Germline V CDR1 and CDR2: SGHTA, FQGNSA. Trimming stripped 3 bases from V and 10 bases from J, with 13 bases between. The CDR3 covers 13 residues. CDR3 nucleotides: TGTGCCAGCAGCTTTAGGAACGCGAGGGAGCAGTTCTTC. This codes for CASSFRNAREQFF.

This chain's CDR3 is CSAHYNEQFF. DNA for the CDR3: TGCAGTGCTCACTACAATGAGCAGTTCTTC. This chain links TRBV20-1 with TRBJ2-1; no reliable D call. In germline, CDR1 is DFQATT, CDR2 SNEGSKA (reference sequence). Trimming left V 5 bases short and J 3 bases short, with 2 bases between. This CDR3 comprises 10 residues.

The V call is TRBV10-3, the J call TRBJ1-2; 7 bases map to TRBD1. After removal of 8 bases from V and 7 bases from J, the junction contained 1 base not matched to a gene. CDR1 is ENHRY and CDR2 is SYGVKD in the germline V gene. CDR3 length: 10 amino acids. CDR3 DNA sequence: TGTGCCATCGACAGGGCTGGCTACACCTTC. Protein sequence: CAIDRAGYTF.

In its sample, this clone was seen a few times. The rearrangement joins TRBV5-1 to TRBJ1-4, with a possible D match to TRBD1 (6 bases). The CDR3 is made up of 16 amino acids. Trimming cost V 2 bases and J 1 base, with 12 bases left between them. Germline V CDR1 and CDR2: SGHRS, YFSETQ. DNA of the CDR3: TGCGCCAGCAGCTTAATTAAAGGGGGAACTAATGAAAAACTGTTTTTT. Its translation: CASSLIKGGTNEKLFF.

The chain carries TRBV13 and TRBJ2-1; perhaps TRBD2 as D (5 bases). Per germline, CDR1 PRHDT and CDR2 FYEKMQ (reference sequence). The length of the CDR3 is 12 residues. Trimming took off 5 bases at V and 10 bases at J, with 12 bases between the two ends. The CDR3 loop reads CASSKASGEQFF. CDR3 coding DNA: TGTGCCAGCAGCAAAGCTTCGGGGGAGCAGTTCTTC. The entire variable domain, with the rest obtained from reference TRBV13 and TRBJ2-1, is as follows: AAGVIQSPRHLIKEKRETATLKCYPIPRHDTVYWYQQGPGQDPQFLISFYEKMQSDKGSIPDRFSAQQFSDYHSELNMSSLELGDSALYFCASSKASGEQFFGPGTRLTVL.

V usage is TRBV6-6 and J usage is TRBJ2-2; possibly TRBD1 for D (5 bases). Trimming left V 8 bases short and J 4 bases short, with 14 bases between. The CDR3 runs 14 residues. CDR1 and CDR2 (germline): MNHNY, SVGAGI (reference sequence). As DNA, the CDR3 is TGTGCCAGCTGCTCCCAGGGCAGCACCGGGGAGCTGTTTTTT. Protein product: CASCSQGSTGELFF.

The gene calls are TRBV6-5 and TRBJ2-5; the match to TRBD2 covers 9 bases. Germline V CDR1 and CDR2: MNHEY, SVGAGI. CDR3 length: 14 amino acids. With V trimmed by 6 bases and J by 2 bases, 4 bases remained unmatched. The chain's CDR3 is CASSPSGGQETQYF. The CDR3 coding sequence is TGTGCCAGCAGCCCCAGCGGGGGGCAAGAGACCCAGTACTTC.

The genes are TRBV5-4 and TRBJ1-1; no definite D call. Germline CDR1 and CDR2: SGHNT and YYREEE (reference sequence). The CDR3 is made up of 13 amino acids. The V end lost 0 bases, the J end lost 3 bases, and 6 bases lay between the germline ends. The CDR3 coding sequence is TGTGCCAGCAGCTTGGATAGGGACACTGAAGCTTTCTTT. This sequence encodes CASSLDRDTEAFF.

This sequence joins TRBV5-1 and TRBJ2-3; D may match TRBD1 or TRBD2 (5 bases each). Between the trimmed V and J ends, which lost 4 bases and 2 bases, there was a span of 11 bases. Germline values: CDR1 SGHRS, CDR2 YFSETQ. This CDR3 is built from 14 residues. The CDR3 DNA reads TGCGCCAGCAGCAGAGGGACCCTCACAGATACGCAGTATTTT. Translating gives CASSRGTLTDTQYF.

The chain recombines TRBV7-8 with TRBJ1-1; weak D call: TRBD1 (6 bases). Trimming cost V 3 bases and J 2 bases, with 19 bases left between them. The germline V gene has CDR1 SGHVS and CDR2 FQNEAQ. The length of the CDR3 is 17 residues. CDR3 nucleotide sequence: TGTGCCAGCAGCTTTTCGGAGGGGGGAATGAAAAACACTGAAGCTTTCTTT. It is translated as CASSFSEGGMKNTEAFF.

This chain joins TRBV10-3 and TRBJ1-5, with D tentatively TRBD1 (5 bases). The CDR3 covers 15 residues. V lost 6 bases, J lost 0 bases, and 12 bases lay in between. CDR1 is ENHRY, CDR2 SYGVKD, per germline. The CDR3 is CAISEGRYSNQPQHF. The DNA of the CDR3 is TGTGCCATCAGCGAGGGACGCTATAGCAATCAGCCCCAGCATTTT.

About this clone: The sample contains more than one DNA sequence encoding this CDR3. This rearrangement joins TRBV19 to TRBJ1-5; D gene ambiguous. CDR1 is LNHDA and CDR2 is SQIVND in the germline V gene (reference sequence). V was clipped by 0 bases and J by 6 bases, with 3 bases between them. This CDR3 is built from 12 residues. The CDR3 reads CASSIEGQPQHF. In DNA form, the CDR3 reads TGTGCCAGTAGTATAGAGGGTCAGCCCCAGCATTTT.

This clone was recorded once. V is TRBV7-2 and J is TRBJ2-4; 7 bases are a match to TRBD2. The CDR3 length is 13 residues. V was clipped by 4 bases and J by 9 bases; unmatched bases: 6. Germline loops: CDR1 SGHTA, CDR2 FQGNSA. In DNA form, the CDR3 reads TGTGCCAGCAGCTCAAGGACGGGGGGCATTCAGTACTTC. It is translated as CASSSRTGGIQYF. Drawing the rest from reference TRBV7-2 and TRBJ2-4, the complete variable domain is GAGVSQSPSNKVTEKGKDVELRCDPISGHTALYWYRQSLGQGLEFLIYFQGNSAPDKSGLPSDRFSAERTGGSVSTLTIQRTQQEDSAVYLCASSSRTGGIQYFGAGTRLSVL.

This clone was seen more than once but under ten times. The chain links TRBV7-9 to TRBJ1-1, with unresolved D. This CDR3 spans 12 amino acids. The germline CDR1 and CDR2 sequences are SEHNR and FQNEAQ (reference sequence). Trimming took off 5 bases at V and 7 bases at J, with 11 bases between the two ends. CDR3 residues: CASSNVGVEAFF. The DNA for the CDR3 is TGTGCCAGCAGCAACGTTGGAGTTGAAGCTTTCTTT.

The chain joins TRBV16 to TRBJ1-6; no clear D gene. This CDR3 comprises 15 residues. From germline, CDR1 is KGHSY and CDR2 FQNENV. V lost 1 base and J lost 10, with 14 bases in between. The DNA of the CDR3 is TGTGCCAGCAGCCAATTGAGGCAGGAGAACTCACCCCTCCACTTT. It codes for CASSQLRQENSPLHF.

This rearrangement joins TRBV9 to TRBJ1-5; no firm D call. The V end lost 0 bases, the J end lost 7 bases, and 14 bases lay between the germline ends. The CDR3 length is 15 residues. The V gene's germline CDR1 is SGDLS and CDR2 YYNGEE. CDR3 sequence reads: CASSVDGSPGQPQHF. In DNA form, the CDR3 reads TGTGCCAGCAGCGTAGACGGCTCCCCGGGCCAGCCCCAGCATTTT.

The chain uses TRBV29-1 and TRBJ1-1; the match to TRBD1 covers 9 bases. With 3 bases clipped from V and 4 bases from J, the junction kept 0 bases outside the gene matches. This CDR3 is 12 amino acids long. CDR1 is SQVTM, CDR2 ANQGSEA, per germline. This CDR3 is CSVETGGTEAFF. The DNA for the CDR3 is TGCAGCGTTGAGACAGGGGGCACTGAAGCTTTCTTT.

This chain joins TRBV30 and TRBJ2-7, with D maybe TRBD1 (5 bases). V gave up 0 bases and J gave up 3 bases, with 15 bases separating them. The CDR3 covers 15 residues. CDR1 is GTSNPN and CDR2 is SVGIG in the germline V gene (reference sequence). The CDR3 region has the DNA TGTGCCTGGAGTGTAGGGGCAGTCTCAATCTACGAGCAGTACTTC. Amino acid sequence: CAWSVGAVSIYEQYF.

The chain links TRBV30 to TRBJ1-3, with 9 bases fitting TRBD1. The germline V gene encodes CDR1 GTSNPN and CDR2 SVGIG (reference sequence). CDR3 size: 15 residues. Unmatched junction bases numbered 4, after V lost 2 bases and J lost 2 bases. CDR3 amino acids: CAWSPGTGTGNTIYF. CDR3 DNA sequence: TGTGCCTGGAGTCCCGGGACAGGGACTGGAAACACCATATATTTT.

The chain combines TRBV11-3 with TRBJ2-1, with 8 bases aligning to TRBD1. The length of the CDR3 is 17 residues. The junction had 12 bases not matched to a gene; V was cut back by 1 base and J by 7 bases. Per the germline V gene, CDR1 is SGHNT and CDR2 is YENEEA. The DNA for the CDR3 is TGTGCCAGCAGCTTAGGTGGTAGGGCAGGGGGCTTTAATGAGCAGTTCTTC. This translates into CASSLGGRAGGFNEQFF.

This chain connects TRBV7-8 to TRBJ2-1; D may be TRBD2 (6 bases). The germline V gene has CDR1 SGHVS and CDR2 FQNEAQ. The V gene lost 5 bases and the J gene lost 4 bases, with 15 bases spanning the gap. The CDR3 loop spans 15 amino acids. CDR3: CASSLRSGSYNEQFF. The CDR3 DNA is TGTGCCAGCAGCCTCAGGAGCGGGTCATACAATGAGCAGTTCTTC.

The chain is built from TRBV29-1 and TRBJ2-7, with 7 bases fitting TRBD1. The CDR3 length is 12 residues. Germline assignment: CDR1 SQVTM and CDR2 ANQGSEA. V gave up 8 bases and J gave up 3 bases; unmatched junction bases: 7. This CDR3 reads CSPQGQIYEQYF. The CDR3 DNA reads TGCAGCCCCCAGGGACAGATCTACGAGCAGTACTTC.

The chain couples TRBV27 to TRBJ1-5; a weak D match, TRBD1 (5 bases). Trimming cost V 3 bases and J 6 bases, with 18 bases left between them. From germline, CDR1 is MNHEY and CDR2 SMNVEV (reference sequence). This CDR3 is built from 16 residues. The CDR3 DNA reads TGTGCCAGCAGTTTTCTAGGGCAGGGTGGGATTCAGCCCCAGCATTTT. Translating it yields CASSFLGQGGIQPQHF.

This clone appeared a few times. V is TRBV5-1 and J is TRBJ2-1; 10 bases map to TRBD2. Losses at the gene ends were 5 bases for V and 8 bases for J; bases not matched to a gene: 10. The CDR3 length is 15 residues. The V gene's germline CDR1 is SGHRS and CDR2 YFSETQ. The CDR3 DNA reads as TGCGCCAGCAGTACTAGCGGGGCCGAAGTAGATGAGCAGTTCTTC. Its protein is CASSTSGAEVDEQFF.